A single sample is the source of the 30 T cell receptor beta chains below, sequenced in a study of blood T cell repertoires in COVID-19. This table comes from immunoSEQ multiplex PCR, and its TCRdb copy is limited to in-frame clones, with some not included. The table records around 200,000 clones, more than 85% of them present only once. Sequenced material: peripheral blood. These receptors all stem from a man between 40 and 49 years old with active or convalescent COVID-19.

This chain joins TRBV6-5 and TRBJ1-1, with 8 bases matching TRBD1. Germline V gene sequence: CDR1 MNHEY, CDR2 SVGAGI. This CDR3 is 14 amino acids long. V lost 7 bases and J lost 0; bases outside the gene matches: 4. DNA for the CDR3: TGTGCCAGCAAAGAGGGACAGGTGAACACTGAAGCTTTCTTT. Translation gives CASKEGQVNTEAFF.

CDR3 amino acids: CATTYRGDRDTQYF. The DNA for the CDR3 is TGTGCCACCACCTACCGGGGGGACCGAGATACGCAGTATTTT. This chain connects TRBV28 to TRBJ2-3, with 7 bases fitting TRBD2. The CDR3 runs to 14 residues. The V and J ends lost 10 bases and 5 bases, in that order; junction bases with no gene match: 12. The germline V gene has CDR1 MDHEN and CDR2 SYDVKM. Full variable domain (outside the CDR3, taken from reference TRBV28 and TRBJ2-3): DVKVTQSSRYLVKRTGEKVFLECVQDMDHENMFWYRQDPGLGLRLIYFSYDVKMKEKGDIPEGYSVSREKKERFSLILESASTNQTSMYLCATTYRGDRDTQYFGPGTRLTVL.

This clone was counted between two and nine times. This chain connects TRBV6-5 to TRBJ2-7; the D gene is possibly TRBD2 (5 bases). Germline CDR1 reads MNHEY; CDR2 reads SVGAGI. V was pared by 4 bases and J by 2 bases, with 15 bases between. The length of the CDR3 is 15 residues. In nucleotides, the CDR3 is TGTGCCAGCAGTTCCCCCTTCCGGGGAACCTACGAGCAGTACTTC. It yields the protein CASSSPFRGTYEQYF.

This clone was observed once. The chain has TRBV6-2 or TRBV6-3 and TRBJ1-2; tentatively, D is TRBD1 (5 bases). The V gene's germline CDR1 is MNHEY and CDR2 SVGEGT. The CDR3 runs 14 residues. Trimming took off 2 bases at V and 3 bases at J, with 10 bases between the two ends. This CDR3 reads CASSYGSGDYGYTF. The DNA for the CDR3 is TGTGCCAGCAGTTACGGTTCGGGGGACTATGGCTACACCTTC.

J is TRBJ1-2 and V is TRBV7-8; possible D gene TRBD1, 6 bases. Per germline, CDR1 SGHVS and CDR2 FQNEAQ. The CDR3 contains 18 residues. Trimming removed 5 bases from V and 0 bases from J, with 22 bases in between. The CDR3 loop reads CASSPPFLDSLANYGYTF. CDR3 bases: TGTGCCAGCAGCCCCCCTTTCCTGGACAGCCTGGCTAACTATGGCTACACCTTC.

This clone came up a few times. This chain joins TRBV29-1 and TRBJ1-1, with 11 bases identical to TRBD1. With V trimmed by 6 bases and J by 5 bases, 5 bases remained unmatched. CDR1 and CDR2 (germline): SQVTM, ANQGSEA. The CDR3 is 13 amino acids. In DNA, the CDR3 is TGCAGCGTGAGGACAGGGGGCGGGACTGAAGCTTTCTTT. Its translation: CSVRTGGGTEAFF.

Only one count was recorded for this clone. The chain joins TRBV19 to TRBJ2-1, with D perhaps TRBD1 (6 bases). V lost 8 bases to trimming and J lost 4 bases, with 9 bases between them. Per the germline V gene, CDR1 is LNHDA and CDR2 is SQIVND (reference sequence). The CDR3 has 12 amino acids. CDR3 in amino acids: CASGQIYNEQFF. In DNA, the CDR3 is TGTGCCAGTGGACAGATTTACAATGAGCAGTTCTTC.

The V and J genes are TRBV6-5 and TRBJ1-4; the match to TRBD1 covers 8 bases. V lost 6 bases, J lost 10 bases, and 13 bases stayed unmatched. CDR1 and CDR2 (germline): MNHEY, SVGAGI. This CDR3 is 15 amino acids long. CDR3 amino acids: CASSGMTGAGGKLFF. DNA of the CDR3: TGTGCCAGCAGCGGAATGACAGGGGCGGGTGGAAAACTGTTTTTT.

As DNA, the CDR3 is TGCGCCAGCAGCTGGACAGGTCATAGCAATCAGCCCCAGCATTTT. It translates to CASSWTGHSNQPQHF. The chain employs TRBV5-1 and TRBJ1-5; 7 positions match TRBD1. CDR3 length: 15 amino acids. CDR1 is SGHRS, CDR2 YFSETQ, per germline. Losses at the gene ends were 3 bases for V and 0 bases for J; bases not matched to a gene: 3.

This chain links TRBV15 with TRBJ2-5; 13 bases are shared with TRBD2. The CDR3 has 16 residues. J lost 5 bases, V lost 0 bases, and 3 bases had no gene match. The germline V gene encodes CDR1 LNHNV and CDR2 YYDKDF (reference sequence). CDR3 in amino acids: CATSRDRGLAGETQYF. The CDR3 nucleotides read TGTGCCACCAGCAGAGATCGGGGACTAGCGGGGGAGACCCAGTACTTC.

This chain uses TRBV7-9 with TRBJ1-1; D is possibly TRBD1 (6 bases). V lost 5 bases and J lost 0, with 10 bases in between. The V gene's germline CDR1 is SEHNR and CDR2 FQNEAQ (reference sequence). The CDR3 loop spans 14 amino acids. The CDR3 is CASSLTGMNTEAFF. CDR3 in DNA: TGTGCCAGCAGCCTCACAGGGATGAACACTGAAGCTTTCTTT.

V and J are TRBV27 and TRBJ1-1; possible D gene TRBD1, 5 bases. This CDR3 spans 14 amino acids. V was clipped by 2 bases and J by 10 bases, with 17 bases between them. Germline-derived CDR1 and CDR2 are MNHEY and SMNVEV (reference sequence). DNA of the CDR3: TGTGCCAGCAGTTTACTCAATTCAAGGGGAGGAGCTTTCTTT. This gives the protein CASSLLNSRGGAFF.

V and J are TRBV5-1 and TRBJ2-7, with 7 bases that match TRBD1. Germline V gene sequence: CDR1 SGHRS, CDR2 YFSETQ. V was pared by 1 base and J by 5 bases, with 9 bases of the junction left unmatched. The CDR3 is 15 amino acids. The DNA of the CDR3 is TGCGCCAGCAGCTTGAGGTCCAGGGGGAGTGACGAGCAGTACTTC. Amino acid sequence: CASSLRSRGSDEQYF. Full variable domain (outside the CDR3, taken from reference TRBV5-1 and TRBJ2-7): KAGVTQTPRYLIKTRGQQVTLSCSPISGHRSVSWYQQTPGQGLQFLFEYFSETQRNKGNFPGRFSGRQFSNSRSEMNVSTLELGDSALYLCASSLRSRGSDEQYFGPGTRLTVT.

The CDR3 region is CASSSRGAAPSPLHF. The CDR3 DNA reads as TGTGCCAGCAGTTCCCGAGGTGCAGCCCCTTCACCCCTCCACTTT. The gene calls are TRBV28 and TRBJ1-6; D is unresolved. CDR3 length: 15 amino acids. Per the germline V gene, CDR1 is MDHEN and CDR2 is SYDVKM. Trimming left V 4 bases short and J 9 bases short, with 16 bases between.

For the CDR3, the DNA is TGTGCCTGGAGCGGACAGGGGCACGGAAAACTGTTTTTT. Protein sequence: CAWSGQGHGKLFF. This chain uses TRBV30 with TRBJ1-4; TRBD1 matches 9 bases. CDR3 length equals 13 residues. V lost 3 bases to trimming and J lost 10 bases; unmatched junction nucleotides: 6. Germline V gene data show CDR1 as GTSNPN and CDR2 as SVGIG (reference sequence).

The chain employs TRBV27 and TRBJ1-2; D unclear. Germline CDR1 and CDR2: MNHEY and SMNVEV (reference sequence). This CDR3 region has 15 residues. V lost 2 bases to trimming and J lost 8 bases, with 18 bases between them. The CDR3, as DNA: TGTGCCAGCAGTTTAACGATAGCGACTTCAAGCGGCTACACCTTC. Amino acids: CASSLTIATSSGYTF.

The rearrangement uses TRBV18 and TRBJ1-5, with 8 bases that match TRBD1. CDR3 length: 15 residues. Trimming cost V 4 bases and J 5 bases; bases outside gene matches: 7. CDR1 and CDR2 (germline): KGHSH, LQKENI. Here the CDR3 DNA reads TGTGCCAGCTCACGTGCAGGACAGGGAGATCAGCCCCAGCATTTT. Translation: CASSRAGQGDQPQHF.

The gene calls are TRBV30 and TRBJ2-7, with D possibly matching TRBD2 (6 bases). The CDR3 is 13 residues long. V was trimmed by 1 base and J by 5 bases, leaving 12 bases between them. Germline lookup yields CDR1 GTSNPN and CDR2 SVGIG (reference sequence). CDR3 protein: CAWSAGTLDEQYF. As DNA, the CDR3 is TGTGCCTGGAGTGCCGGGACTCTCGACGAGCAGTACTTC.

This chain uses TRBV4-1 with TRBJ1-2, with D uncertain. There are 12 residues in the CDR3. Germline V gives CDR1 MGHRA, CDR2 YSYEKL. The V gene lost 3 bases and the J gene lost 8 bases, with 10 bases spanning the gap. DNA of the CDR3: TGCGCCAGCAGCCATAAAATCCTAGGCTACACCTTC. Protein: CASSHKILGYTF.

The V gene is TRBV6-1, the J gene TRBJ2-3; tentatively, D is TRBD2 (6 bases). The CDR3 loop spans 16 amino acids. From germline, CDR1 is MNHNS and CDR2 SASEGT. Between the trimmed V and J ends, which lost 1 base and 2 bases, there was a span of 13 bases. CDR3 region: CASSEVAGSFTDTQYF. The CDR3 DNA reads TGTGCCAGCAGTGAAGTTGCGGGGAGTTTCACAGATACGCAGTATTTT.

The chain couples TRBV9 to TRBJ1-2; perhaps TRBD1 as D (5 bases). Germline V CDR1 and CDR2: SGDLS, YYNGEE. This CDR3 is 15 amino acids long. The V end was cut by 4 bases, the J end by 0 bases, with 13 bases between. The CDR3 DNA sequence: TGTGCCAGCAGCTCCCCGACAGTCGCTAACTATGGCTACACCTTC. Translation: CASSSPTVANYGYTF. Full variable domain (remainder filled in from reference TRBV9 and TRBJ1-2): DSGVTQTPKHLITATGQRVTLRCSPRSGDLSVYWYQQSLDQGLQFLIQYYNGEERAKGNILERFSAQQFPDLHSELNLSSLELGDSALYFCASSSPTVANYGYTFGSGTRLTVV.

This clone was seen a handful of times. This chain links TRBV28 with TRBJ1-2; the match to TRBD1 covers 8 bases. Germline loops: CDR1 MDHEN, CDR2 SYDVKM. V shed 0 bases and J 2 bases; nucleotides not matched to a gene: 8. The CDR3 contains 17 residues. This chain's CDR3 is CASSLWVGTGGNYGYTF. CDR3 bases: TGTGCCAGCAGTTTATGGGTCGGGACAGGTGGGAACTATGGCTACACCTTC.

A word on this clone: The sample has other DNA sequences that encode this CDR3 too. The chain uses TRBV9 and TRBJ1-1; no clear D gene. V was shortened by 0 bases and J by 4 bases, with 4 bases between the two germline ends. CDR1 and CDR2 (germline): SGDLS, YYNGEE. This CDR3 comprises 12 residues. CDR3 in amino acids: CASSVGGTEAFF. The CDR3 DNA is TGTGCCAGCAGCGTAGGCGGCACTGAAGCTTTCTTT. The full variable domain, its missing parts supplied by reference TRBV9 and TRBJ1-1, is DSGVTQTPKHLITATGQRVTLRCSPRSGDLSVYWYQQSLDQGLQFLIQYYNGEERAKGNILERFSAQQFPDLHSELNLSSLELGDSALYFCASSVGGTEAFFGQGTRLTVV.

The chain is built from TRBV27 and TRBJ2-2; 11 nucleotides line up with TRBD2. CDR3 length equals 16 residues. V was clipped by 5 bases and J by 4 bases; unmatched bases: 6. Germline CDR1 is MNHEY and CDR2 is SMNVEV (reference sequence). The CDR3 is CASSLAGGSRTGELFF. In DNA, the CDR3 is TGTGCCAGCAGTCTAGCGGGAGGAAGTCGCACCGGGGAGCTGTTTTTT.

CDR3 nucleotides: TGTGCCAGCAGCTTGGCCCTTTCCACAGATACGCAGTATTTT. Its translation is CASSLALSTDTQYF. The chain is built from TRBV11-2 and TRBJ2-3, with D uncertain. Per germline, CDR1 SGHAT and CDR2 FQNNGV. This CDR3 is built from 14 residues. The germline V and J ends were trimmed by 3 bases and 2 bases, with 9 bases remaining between them.

J is TRBJ2-1 and V is TRBV30; D is possibly TRBD1 (6 bases). There are 12 residues in the CDR3. Germline V gene sequence: CDR1 GTSNPN, CDR2 SVGIG (reference sequence). The ends were cut back, 0 bases at V and 15 bases at J, with 15 bases in the middle. CDR3 region: CAWSVLQGLAFF. CDR3 bases: TGTGCCTGGAGTGTCCTACAGGGATTGGCGTTCTTC.

This rearrangement joins TRBV9 to TRBJ2-3, with 7 nucleotides matching TRBD1. The V and J ends lost 4 bases and 2 bases, in that order; junction bases with no gene match: 7. The CDR3 covers 15 residues. From germline, CDR1 is SGDLS and CDR2 YYNGEE. The CDR3 sequence: CASSITGVDTDTQYF. CDR3 nucleotide sequence: TGTGCCAGCAGCATTACAGGGGTTGACACAGATACGCAGTATTTT.

The V call is TRBV11-2, the J call TRBJ2-1; D might be TRBD1 (6 bases). V was pared by 3 bases and J by 5 bases, with 17 bases between. The germline gives CDR1 SGHAT, CDR2 FQNNGV. This CDR3 comprises 16 residues. This CDR3 reads CASSFHSAGDNNEQFF. The CDR3 DNA reads as TGTGCCAGCAGCTTTCACTCCGCAGGGGATAACAATGAGCAGTTCTTC.

The rearrangement uses TRBV11-2 and TRBJ2-3; a weak D match, TRBD2 (5 bases). CDR1 SGHAT and CDR2 FQNNGV come from the germline V gene. The CDR3 extends over 13 amino acids. The V and J ends lost 1 base and 8 bases respectively, with 10 bases between them. The CDR3 loop reads CASSLVGSGTQYF. CDR3 nucleotides: TGTGCCAGCAGCTTAGTTGGGAGCGGTACGCAGTATTTT.

V is TRBV19 and J is TRBJ2-1; TRBD2 aligns across 13 bases. The CDR3 totals 15 residues. Germline loops: CDR1 LNHDA, CDR2 SQIVND (reference sequence). Trimming cost V 5 bases and J 9 bases; bases outside gene matches: 7. The CDR3 region is CASSSRTSGGGEQFF. Written as DNA, the CDR3 is TGTGCCAGTAGTTCTCGGACTAGCGGGGGCGGTGAGCAGTTCTTC.